This is a list of T cell receptor beta chains from one sample in a study. Each CDR3 protein gets one entry after TCRdb re-called the 5' RACE reads with MiXCR. The table lists about 42,000 distinct CDR3 sequences, roughly 31% of them singletons. The sample comprised tumor-infiltrating memory CD4+ T cells sorted from the breast tumor. Receptors were obtained from a female donor with breast cancer. The CDR3 runs from the conserved cysteine through the conserved F or W. D genes are given only for firm matches. A row's size may be missing; if present it is once, few, many or a size class.

d_call,clone_size,j_call,v_call,cdr3_length,cdr3_aa,cdr3_nt
.,.,TRBJ2-3,TRBV7-3,13,CASSSIGTDTRYF,TGTGCCAGCAGCTCCATCGGCACAGATACGCGGTATTTT
.,few,TRBJ2-2,TRBV5-4,14,CASSLSSGTGELFF,TGTGCCAGCAGCCTTTCCTCGGGAACCGGGGAGCTGTTTTTT
.,few,TRBJ2-7,TRBV7-2,16,CASSPSGGASSYEQYF,TGTGCCAGCAGCCCGTCGGGTGGCGCTTCATCCTACGAGCAGTACTTC
.,.,TRBJ1-2,TRBV5-6,14,CASTPAVQNYGYTF,TGTGCCAGCACTCCTGCGGTACAGAACTATGGCTACACCTTC
.,few,TRBJ2-2,TRBV12-3/TRBV12-4,15,CASKPLGRHTGELFF,TGTGCCAGCAAACCTTTAGGCAGGCACACCGGGGAGCTGTTTTTT
TRBD2,few,TRBJ2-5,TRBV4-1,13,CASSRSGRETQYF,TGCGCCAGCAGCCGTAGCGGGAGAGAGACCCAGTACTTC
.,.,TRBJ2-7,TRBV28,12,CASSPLRGEQYF,TGTGCCAGCAGTCCCCTAAGGGGTGAGCAGTACTTC
.,.,TRBJ1-3,TRBV6-1,11,CASGREGTIYF,TGTGCCAGCGGAAGGGAAGGCACCATATATTTT
.,.,TRBJ2-5,TRBV20-1,14,CSALSEGDQETQYF,TGCAGTGCTCTGTCGGAGGGAGACCAAGAGACCCAGTACTTC
.,.,TRBJ1-5,TRBV4-1,14,CASSQDGINQPQHF,TGCGCCAGCAGCCAAGATGGGATCAATCAGCCCCAGCATTTT
TRBD1,.,TRBJ2-7,TRBV12-3/TRBV12-4,15,CASSLAGTGYYEQYF,TGTGCCAGCAGTTTAGCCGGGACAGGGTACTACGAGCAGTACTTC
TRBD1,.,TRBJ2-1,TRBV12-3/TRBV12-4,13,CASSFLVTGVYLF,TGTGCCAGCAGTTTTTTGGTGACAGGGGTATATCTCTTC
.,.,TRBJ1-6,TRBV12-3/TRBV12-4,15,CAGRYRLGGLTPLHF,TGTGCCGGCAGATACAGGCTGGGGGGCCTAACACCCCTCCACTTT
TRBD2,.,TRBJ2-1,TRBV7-2,16,CASSPTGTSGRDEQFF,TGTGCCAGCAGCCCCACAGGGACTAGCGGGAGGGATGAGCAGTTCTTC
TRBD2,many,TRBJ2-1,TRBV4-2,16,CASSQERTSAYNEQFF,TGTGCCAGCAGCCAAGAGAGGACTAGCGCCTACAATGAGCAGTTCTTC
TRBD1,.,TRBJ1-2,TRBV9,12,CASVGQAGGYTF,TGTGCCAGCGTGGGACAGGCGGGAGGCTACACCTTC
TRBD1,few,TRBJ1-5,TRBV5-1,16,CASSLGLGGGDQPQHF,TGCGCCAGCAGCTTGGGATTGGGAGGGGGCGATCAGCCCCAGCATTTT
.,many,TRBJ2-4,TRBV12-3/TRBV12-4,12,CASSLPDGIQYF,TGTGCCAGCAGTTTACCCGATGGCATTCAGTACTTC
.,few,TRBJ2-1,TRBV7-8,15,CASSLGASSYNEQFF,TGTGCCAGCAGCCTAGGGGCCAGCTCCTACAATGAGCAGTTCTTC
TRBD1,many,TRBJ2-2,TRBV6-4,15,CASSDGTGGTGELFF,TGTGCCAGCAGTGACGGGACAGGGGGCACCGGGGAGCTGTTTTTT
TRBD2,.,TRBJ2-3,TRBV20-1,14,CSALGAGYTDTQYF,TGCAGTGCTCTGGGAGCGGGGTACACAGATACGCAGTATTTT
.,many,TRBJ2-5,TRBV6-5,13,CASSYGGQETQYF,TGTGCCAGCAGTTATGGCGGCCAAGAGACCCAGTACTTC
TRBD1,few,TRBJ2-3,TRBV12-3/TRBV12-4,15,CASKVGTGNTDTQYF,TGTGCCAGCAAGGTCGGGACAGGGAACACAGATACGCAGTATTTT
.,many,TRBJ2-7,TRBV5-1,13,CASSKDSAYEQYF,TGCGCCAGCAGCAAGGACAGTGCCTACGAGCAGTACTTC
.,.,TRBJ2-1,TRBV28,11,CASTYREGQFF,TGTGCCAGCACCTACAGGGAGGGGCAGTTCTTC
.,.,TRBJ2-7,TRBV9,14,CASSGGTVSYEQYF,TGTGCCAGCAGCGGAGGGACTGTGTCCTACGAGCAGTACTTC
.,many,TRBJ2-7,TRBV5-1,14,CASTPGPSSYEQYF,TGCGCCAGCACCCCCGGACCATCCTCCTACGAGCAGTACTTC
TRBD2,.,TRBJ2-3,TRBV27,16,CASSLIAGGFTDTQYF,TGTGCCAGCAGTTTAATAGCGGGAGGGTTCACAGATACGCAGTATTTT
TRBD1,few,TRBJ1-2,TRBV9,15,CASSPGQGALGGYTF,TGTGCCAGCAGCCCGGGACAGGGGGCGCTCGGGGGCTACACCTTC
.,once,TRBJ2-3,TRBV5-4,17,CASSVGALDGGRDTQYF,TGTGCCAGCAGCGTAGGGGCTCTGGACGGAGGCAGGGATACGCAGTATTTT
.,many,TRBJ1-6,TRBV7-4,21,CASSRPEGDLGKGSYNSPLHF,TGTGCCAGCAGCCGTCCCGAGGGGGACCTAGGGAAGGGCTCCTATAATTCACCCCTCCACTTT
.,.,TRBJ1-2,TRBV6-5,14,CASRLGRRSLGYTF,TGTGCCAGCAGGCTCGGGCGTCGATCCCTCGGCTACACCTTC
.,.,TRBJ2-4,TRBV28,19,CASSLSDLRPRMGKNIQYF,TGTGCCAGCAGTTTATCGGATTTGAGGCCCCGGATGGGCAAAAACATTCAGTACTTC
TRBD1,.,TRBJ1-5,TRBV6-5,15,CASRNRKGANQPQHF,TGTGCCAGCAGGAATCGAAAGGGGGCCAATCAGCCCCAGCATTTT
.,.,TRBJ1-1,TRBV7-2,12,CASSFHIGVAFF,TGTGCCAGCAGCTTTCATATCGGAGTGGCTTTCTTT
.,once,TRBJ2-2,TRBV24-1,16,CATSGPGTGATGELFF,TGTGCCACCAGTGGCCCCGGGACGGGGGCAACCGGGGAGCTGTTTTTT
.,.,TRBJ1-6,TRBV15,15,CATSPQRRGNSPLHF,TGTGCCACCAGCCCCCAGAGGAGAGGCAATTCACCCCTCCACTTT
.,few,TRBJ1-2,TRBV6-5,14,CASTKQGFNYGYTF,TGTGCCAGCACTAAACAGGGATTCAACTATGGCTACACCTTC
.,.,TRBJ2-5,TRBV7-9,14,CASSLVGTSETQYF,TGTGCCAGCAGCTTAGTGGGGACTTCAGAGACCCAGTACTTC
.,few,TRBJ2-2,TRBV11-2,13,CASLRVFTGELFF,TGTGCATCCCTCCGGGTTTTCACCGGGGAGCTGTTTTTT
TRBD2,many,TRBJ2-5,TRBV4-2,15,CASSRTSGSGETQYF,TGTGCCAGCAGCCGGACTAGCGGGAGTGGAGAGACCCAGTACTTC
TRBD2,.,TRBJ2-7,TRBV12-3/TRBV12-4,15,CASTVNGLAGYEQYF,TGTGCCAGCACCGTGAACGGACTAGCTGGCTACGAACAGTACTTC
.,.,TRBJ1-3,TRBV7-2,16,CASSLFRAGSGNTIYF,TGTGCCAGCAGCTTATTTCGCGCGGGCTCTGGAAACACCATATATTTT
TRBD2,few,TRBJ2-7,TRBV5-6,16,CASSWRTSGDLDEQYF,TGTGCCAGCAGCTGGCGGACTAGCGGGGATTTAGACGAGCAGTACTTC
TRBD2,.,TRBJ2-7,TRBV9,17,CASSVVAWTSGNYEQYF,TGTGCCAGCAGCGTAGTTGCGTGGACTAGCGGTAACTACGAGCAGTACTTC
.,few,TRBJ2-2,TRBV24-1,11,CATAVGAELFF,TGTGCCACCGCGGTGGGTGCGGAGCTGTTTTTT
TRBD1,few,TRBJ2-5,TRBV4-1,15,CASSHGTGTQETQYF,TGCGCCAGCAGCCATGGGACAGGGACCCAAGAGACCCAGTACTTC
.,few,TRBJ2-1,TRBV9,15,CASSVEVQAYNEQFF,TGTGCCAGCAGCGTAGAAGTCCAGGCCTACAATGAGCAGTTCTTC
.,few,TRBJ1-6,TRBV5-1,13,CASSPEANSPLHF,TGCGCCAGCAGCCCGGAAGCTAATTCACCCCTCCACTTT
.,few,TRBJ2-6,TRBV5-6,14,CASSLGGLFNVLTF,TGTGCCAGCAGCTTGGGGGGTCTCTTCAACGTCCTGACTTTC
TRBD1,.,TRBJ2-2,TRBV6-2/TRBV6-3,17,CASILGGTGLRTGELFF,TGTGCCAGCATCCTCGGAGGGACAGGGCTGAGGACCGGGGAGCTGTTTTTT